This T cell receptor beta chain was profiled in a study of shared clonotypes between healthy human individuals. Findings of the study overall: Against clonotypes common to all four donors, non-shared ones had lower generation probabilities.

Profiling relied on immunoSEQ multiplex PCR, and the TCRdb table lists in-frame clones only, not all of them. The sample records under 2.5 million clones, 92% being singletons. Notes on this clone: The antigen is unknown.

Material for sequencing was naive CD4+ T cells from PBMCs. Subset defined: CD45RA+ positively selected. The receptor's source is a man aged 18 to 35 in good health. Some clones in this sample may be carry-over from other donors' samples.

In nucleotides, the CDR3 is TGTGCCAGCAGCTTTTGGCCGCGGGGACAGGGGGCCGGAAACATTCAGTACTTC. Its protein is CASSFWPRGQGAGNIQYF. The chain employs TRBV7-8 and TRBJ2-4; TRBD1 matches at 12 bases. CDR1 and CDR2 from the germline V gene are SGHVS and FQNEAQ. The J segment lost 6 bases and the V segment lost 3 bases, leaving 12 bases of the junction unmatched. The CDR3 has 18 amino acids.